This T cell receptor (beta chain) was documented in a study of blood T cell repertoires in COVID-19. CDR3 length equals 18 residues. Deletions cut 0 bases from V and 7 bases from J, with 22 bases between. The germline V gene has CDR1 LGHNA and CDR2 YNFKEQ. The data were produced by immunoSEQ multiplex PCR, yet TCRdb's version contains in-frame clones alone and is incomplete. The sample carries 250,000 to 350,000 clones, 88% recorded once. Sample: peripheral blood. The J gene is TRBJ1-5, the V gene TRBV4-2, with D possibly matching TRBD1 (5 bases). This clonotype was sampled from a woman aged 30 to 39 who had recovered from COVID-19. CDR3 bases: TGTGCCAGCAGCCAAGATGCGGTCGGTTCAGGGCGGGGCCAGCCCCAGCATTTT. It codes for CASSQDAVGSGRGQPQHF.